The entry that follows covers one T cell receptor (beta chain) sequence. The data derive from a study of T cell changes during pregnancy in multiple sclerosis. Data came from immunoSEQ multiplex PCR; TCRdb stores just in-frame clones and leaves some out. Of some 110,000 clones listed, 85% to 95% are singletons. Germline values: CDR1 LNHDA, CDR2 SQIVND (reference sequence). V shed 6 bases and J 6 bases; nucleotides not matched to a gene: 9. The CDR3 consists of 15 residues. Sequenced here: peripheral blood, sampled after pregnancy. This chain joins TRBV19 and TRBJ2-3, with 10 bases fitting TRBD1. This receptor was taken from a female donor with multiple sclerosis, enrolled in a pregnancy study. The CDR3 spells CASSLGDRGADTQYF. CDR3 DNA: TGTGCCAGTAGCCTGGGGGACAGGGGCGCGGATACGCAGTATTTT.